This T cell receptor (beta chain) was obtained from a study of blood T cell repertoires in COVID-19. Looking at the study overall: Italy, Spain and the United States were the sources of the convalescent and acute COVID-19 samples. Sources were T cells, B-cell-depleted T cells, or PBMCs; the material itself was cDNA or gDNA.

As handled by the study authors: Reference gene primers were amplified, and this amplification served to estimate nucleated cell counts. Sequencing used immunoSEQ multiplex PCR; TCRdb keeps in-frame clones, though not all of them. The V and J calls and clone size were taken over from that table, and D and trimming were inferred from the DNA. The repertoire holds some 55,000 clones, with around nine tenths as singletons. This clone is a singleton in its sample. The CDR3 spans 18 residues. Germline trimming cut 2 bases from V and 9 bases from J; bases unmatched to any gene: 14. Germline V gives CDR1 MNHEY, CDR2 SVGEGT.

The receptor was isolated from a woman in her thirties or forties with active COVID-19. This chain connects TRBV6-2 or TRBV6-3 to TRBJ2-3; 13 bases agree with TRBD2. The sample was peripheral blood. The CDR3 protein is CASSYTVGLAGVLETQYF. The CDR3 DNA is TGTGCCAGCAGTTACACAGTTGGACTAGCGGGGGTCCTGGAGACGCAGTATTTT.